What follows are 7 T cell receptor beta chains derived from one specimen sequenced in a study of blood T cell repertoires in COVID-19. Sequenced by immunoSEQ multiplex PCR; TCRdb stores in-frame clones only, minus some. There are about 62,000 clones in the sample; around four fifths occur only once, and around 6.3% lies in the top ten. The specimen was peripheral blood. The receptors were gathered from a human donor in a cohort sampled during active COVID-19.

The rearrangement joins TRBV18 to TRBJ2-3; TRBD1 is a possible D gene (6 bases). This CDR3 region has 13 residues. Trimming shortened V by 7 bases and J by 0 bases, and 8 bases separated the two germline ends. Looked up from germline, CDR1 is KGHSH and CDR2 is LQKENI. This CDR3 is CASLDRSTDTQYF. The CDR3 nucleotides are TGTGCCAGCTTAGACAGGAGCACAGATACGCAGTATTTT. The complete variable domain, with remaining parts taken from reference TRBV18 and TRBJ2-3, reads NAGVMQNPRHLVRRRGQEARLRCSPMKGHSHVYWYRQLPEEGLKFMVYLQKENIIDESGMPKERFSAEFPKEGPSILRIQQVVRGDSAAYFCASLDRSTDTQYFGPGTRLTVL.

The CDR3, as DNA: TGTGCCAGTAGCGGGATGGGCACCGGGGAGCTGTTTTTT. Its protein is CASSGMGTGELFF. V is TRBV25-1 and J is TRBJ2-2; TRBD2 agrees at 8 bases. The CDR3 spans 13 residues. With V trimmed by 9 bases and J by 4 bases, 4 bases remained unmatched. In germline, CDR1 is MGHDK, CDR2 SYGVNS. Looking up the rest from reference TRBV25-1 and TRBJ2-2 gives the full variable domain: EADIYQTPRYLVIGTGKKITLECSQTMGHDKMYWYQQDPGMELHLIHYSYGVNSTEKGDLSSESTVSRIRTEHFPLTLESARPSHTSQYLCASSGMGTGELFFGEGSRLTVL.

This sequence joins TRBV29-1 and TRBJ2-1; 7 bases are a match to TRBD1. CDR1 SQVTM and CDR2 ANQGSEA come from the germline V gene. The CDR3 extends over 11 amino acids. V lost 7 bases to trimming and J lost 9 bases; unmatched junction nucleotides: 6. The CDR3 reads CSASTGFEQFF. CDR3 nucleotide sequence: TGCAGCGCTTCGACAGGGTTTGAGCAGTTCTTC.

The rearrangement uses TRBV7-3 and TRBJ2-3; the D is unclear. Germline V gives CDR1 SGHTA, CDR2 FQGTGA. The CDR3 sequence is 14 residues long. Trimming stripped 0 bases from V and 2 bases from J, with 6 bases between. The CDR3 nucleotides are TGTGCCAGCAGCTTAACGGCACACACAGATACGCAGTATTTT. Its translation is CASSLTAHTDTQYF.

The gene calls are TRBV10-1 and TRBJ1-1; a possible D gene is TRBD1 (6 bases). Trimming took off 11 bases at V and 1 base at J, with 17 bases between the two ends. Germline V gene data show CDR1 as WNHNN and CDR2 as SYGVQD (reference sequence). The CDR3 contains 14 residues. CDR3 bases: TGCGCCCTCGCCAACGACAGGACGAACACTGAAGCTTTCTTT. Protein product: CALANDRTNTEAFF.

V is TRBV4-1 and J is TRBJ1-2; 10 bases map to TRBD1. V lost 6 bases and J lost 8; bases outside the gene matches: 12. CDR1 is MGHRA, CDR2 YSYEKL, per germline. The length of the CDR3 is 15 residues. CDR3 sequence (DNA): TGCGCCAGCAGTCTAAACGCGGGACAGGGGTGGGGCTACACCTTC. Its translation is CASSLNAGQGWGYTF.

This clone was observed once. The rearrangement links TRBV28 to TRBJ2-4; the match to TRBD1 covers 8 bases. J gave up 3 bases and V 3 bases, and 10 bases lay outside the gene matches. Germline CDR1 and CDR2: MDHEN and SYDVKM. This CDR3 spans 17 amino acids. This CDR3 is CASSFWGRGLVKNIQYF. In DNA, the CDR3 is TGTGCCAGCAGTTTCTGGGGCAGGGGGCTGGTCAAAAACATTCAGTACTTC.